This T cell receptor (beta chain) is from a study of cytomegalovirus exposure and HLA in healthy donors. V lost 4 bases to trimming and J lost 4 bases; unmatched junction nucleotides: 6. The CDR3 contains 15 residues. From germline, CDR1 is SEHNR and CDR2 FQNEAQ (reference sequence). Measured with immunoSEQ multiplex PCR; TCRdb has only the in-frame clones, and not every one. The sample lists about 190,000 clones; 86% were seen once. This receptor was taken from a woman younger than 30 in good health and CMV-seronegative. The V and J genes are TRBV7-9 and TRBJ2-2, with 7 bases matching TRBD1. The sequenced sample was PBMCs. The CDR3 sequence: CASSYTGAPTGELFF. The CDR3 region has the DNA TGTGCCAGCAGCTATACAGGGGCCCCCACCGGGGAGCTGTTTTTT.